The text below deals with one T cell receptor beta chain. Its cognate antigen is unknown. The sample holds other DNA sequences that translate to the same CDR3. This sample was taken from a study of cytomegalovirus exposure and HLA in healthy donors. This CDR3 contains 15 residues. CDR1 is SGDLS and CDR2 is YYNGEE in the germline V gene. The trim removed 3 bases at V and 0 bases at J, leaving 6 bases unmatched. Study-level points and caveats: Certain sequence variants were highly shared and formed a cluster, and this cluster was likely a sequencing artifact. Some public TCRs appeared in many individuals, while most sequences were rare.

The PCR contained 60 Vbeta and 13 Jbeta primers. Original processing methods: An analysis performed later counted 74 million or so unique TCR beta chains (roughly 11 million of them shared). TCRdb's copy holds only in-frame clones and misses some; the assay was immunoSEQ multiplex PCR. The D gene and trimming were derived from the DNA, and the V and J assignments and clone size from that table. The sample includes roughly 190,000 clones, approximately 80% seen only once; the top ten take roughly 13%. The source is a woman under 40 in good health and CMV-seropositive. The material sequenced was PBMCs. This chain links TRBV9 with TRBJ2-7; the match to TRBD1 covers 7 bases. DNA of the CDR3: TGTGCCAGCAGCGGAAGGACAGGCGACTCCTACGAGCAGTACTTC. Its translation: CASSGRTGDSYEQYF.